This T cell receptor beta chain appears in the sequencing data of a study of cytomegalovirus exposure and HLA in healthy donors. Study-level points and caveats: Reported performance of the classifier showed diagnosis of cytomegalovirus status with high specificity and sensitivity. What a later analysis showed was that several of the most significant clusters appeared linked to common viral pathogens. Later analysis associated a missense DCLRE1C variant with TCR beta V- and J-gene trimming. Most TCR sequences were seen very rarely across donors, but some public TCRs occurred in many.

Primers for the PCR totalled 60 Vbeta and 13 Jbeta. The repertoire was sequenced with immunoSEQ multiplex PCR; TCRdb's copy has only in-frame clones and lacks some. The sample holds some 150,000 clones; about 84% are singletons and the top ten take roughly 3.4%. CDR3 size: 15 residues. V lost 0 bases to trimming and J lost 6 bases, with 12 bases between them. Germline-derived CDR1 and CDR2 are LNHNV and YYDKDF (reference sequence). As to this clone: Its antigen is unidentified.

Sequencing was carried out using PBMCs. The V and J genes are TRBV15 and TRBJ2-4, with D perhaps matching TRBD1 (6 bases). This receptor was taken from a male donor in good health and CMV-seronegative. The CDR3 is CATSRDQGTGNIQYF. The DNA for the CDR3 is TGTGCCACCAGCAGAGATCAGGGGACCGGAAACATTCAGTACTTC.